The 9 T cell receptor beta chains reported below all come from one sample, sequenced in a study of blood T cells in healthy people across ages. For the second PCR, which ran for 7 to 11 cycles, a sample-barcoded 5' primer and a J-beta primer mix were used. TCRdb analysed the 5' RACE reads with MiXCR anew, one entry per CDR3 protein. The sample has roughly 1.4 million distinct CDR3 sequences, around 59% seen once. Sequenced: blood. The receptors derive from a man in his late teens or twenties in good health.

The CDR3 DNA reads as TGTGCCAGCAGTTCGCCTAAATGGGGGACTAATGAAAAACTGTTTTTT. It is translated as CASSSPKWGTNEKLFF. V and J are TRBV12-3 or TRBV12-4 and TRBJ1-4; D perhaps matches TRBD1 (5 bases). This CDR3 region has 16 residues. V lost 4 bases and J 2 bases, leaving 14 bases between the germline ends.

The chain is built from TRBV27 and TRBJ2-1; 12 positions match TRBD2. The CDR3 has 14 residues. The germline V gene encodes CDR1 MNHEY and CDR2 SMNVEV (reference sequence). V was pared by 10 bases and J by 7 bases, with 8 bases of the junction left unmatched. CDR3 loop: CATASGGAWNEQFF. CDR3 nucleotide sequence: TGTGCCACCGCTAGCGGGGGGGCGTGGAATGAGCAGTTCTTC.

The rearrangement joins TRBV7-9 to TRBJ1-2; D is perhaps TRBD1 (5 bases). CDR1 is SEHNR and CDR2 is FQNEAQ in the germline V gene (reference sequence). Trimming took off 4 bases at V and 1 base at J, with 16 bases between the two ends. This CDR3 region has 16 residues. CDR3 bases: TGTGCCAGCAGCTCTTTCACGGGACCCAGTAACTATGGCTACACCTTC. It translates to CASSSFTGPSNYGYTF.

V usage is TRBV3-1 and J usage is TRBJ1-1; unclear D gene. The germline V gene encodes CDR1 LGHDT and CDR2 YNNKEL (reference sequence). This CDR3 comprises 14 residues. Deletions cut 0 bases from V and 1 base from J, with 6 bases between. The CDR3 is CASSQERSNTEAFF. In nucleotides, the CDR3 is TGTGCCAGCAGCCAAGAACGGTCGAACACTGAAGCTTTCTTT.

V gene TRBV12-3 or TRBV12-4 combines with J gene TRBJ2-3, with 15 nucleotides matching TRBD2. The V gene end was trimmed by 5 bases and the J gene end by 1 base; junction bases not matched to a gene: 10. The CDR3 is 19 residues long. CDR3 bases: TGTGCCAGCAGTGCCACCTGGACTAGCGGGGGGGCGGGCACAGATACGCAGTATTTT. It translates to CASSATWTSGGAGTDTQYF.

In regard to this clonotype: At one end the junction does not follow the germline gene, possibly because of a read error. The J gene is TRBJ1-5, the V gene TRBV7-7; D is uncertain. The CDR3 loop spans 16 amino acids. In germline, CDR1 is SSHAT, CDR2 FNYEAQ (reference sequence). The CDR3 sequence: CASSSHESHGYQPQHF. The CDR3 DNA is TGTGCTAGCAGCTCACACGAAAGCCACGGGTATCAGCCCCAGCATTTT.

The J gene is TRBJ1-1, the V gene TRBV4-3; 8 bases fit TRBD1. This CDR3 contains 14 residues. Trimming took 3 bases from V and 5 from J; bases not matched to a gene: 5. The germline gives CDR1 LGHNA, CDR2 YSLEER. CDR3 in amino acids: CASSHQGASTEAFF. Here the CDR3 DNA reads TGCGCCAGCAGCCATCAGGGGGCGAGTACTGAAGCTTTCTTT.

The chain couples TRBV15 to TRBJ1-2, with D tentatively TRBD1 (5 bases). The CDR3 has 17 amino acids. Trimming left V 5 bases short and J 5 bases short, with 24 bases between. The germline CDR1 and CDR2 sequences are LNHNV and YYDKDF (reference sequence). This CDR3 is CATSPDGGSGYGYGYTF. CDR3 in DNA: TGTGCCACCAGCCCCGATGGGGGAAGTGGATATGGGTATGGCTACACCTTC.

The genes are TRBV25-1 and TRBJ2-5; D tentatively reads TRBD1 or TRBD2 (5 bases each). The CDR3 is made up of 16 amino acids. Germline V gene sequence: CDR1 MGHDK, CDR2 SYGVNS. Trimming removed 4 bases at V and 9 bases at J, with 24 bases between. CDR3 nucleotide sequence: TGTGCCAGCAGTGCTATGGTTATGTTAGGGAGAGGGGCCCAGTACTTC. This codes for CASSAMVMLGRGAQYF.